A single T cell receptor beta chain is shown here with its context. The antigen it binds to is not known. It has no much larger one-base neighbor in the sample; base qualities were not kept. Explained via the paper, the time point label denotes: baseline before first vaccination. Vaccinee samples were obtained from the UK trials COV001 and COV002, which included a single-blind randomized controlled phase 2/3 trial of AZD1222 (ChAdOx1 nCoV-19) in healthy adults. For TCRbeta chain sequencing, PBMC samples were collected from trial participants at day 0 and at day 28 after the second dose. The CDR3 regions of human TCRbeta chains were subjected to immunosequencing. The published analysis was carried out like this. TCRs in the repertoires were compared against a reference library of SARS-CoV-2-specific TCRs that had been generated with the MIRA antigen-specificity platform. Breadth was defined as the fraction of unique TCRs that were SARS-CoV-2-associated, and depth was defined as the fraction of total T cells that were SARS-CoV-2-associated. Using the MIRA data, each spike-specific TCR was assigned both to the spike region to which the TCR was reactive and to a CD4 or CD8 class. Log10-transformed breadth and depth values were compared by one-way ANOVA with Sidak's multiple comparisons tests. The immuneACCESS repertoire file appears here via TCRdb, limited to in-frame rearrangements. These files lack a portion of the clones; in checked studies, under half of the deficit traces to unresolved V genes, and the cause of the others is not known. V and J calls and clone size are given by that table; D and trimming were obtained from the DNA. This sample holds about 170,000 clones; 80% to 95% were observed only once. The ten largest clones represent 3% to 5% of the sample.

The sample comes from a study of T cell responses to AZD1222 COVID-19 vaccine (dated by TCRdb to the early 2020s). Broadly, across the study: AZD1222 recipients with second doses at about 4 weeks or about 12 weeks were pooled, because spike-specific TCR depth and breadth did not differ between schedules. Trial participants were enrolled into age subgroups of 18-55, 56-69 and 70-plus years, which contained approximately 150, 28 and 58 TCR-sequenced participants, respectively. A total of 233 trial participants underwent TCR sequencing, of whom about 200 had received two doses of AZD1222 and roughly 26 had received two doses of the MenACWY control vaccine. Results and caveats for the whole study, not just this receptor: Conclusions about previously exposed vaccinees are limited because only a handful of AZD1222 recipients were SARS-CoV-2 seropositive at baseline. The 56-69-year group was small, and its depth increase did not reach significance, likely because of low power. After two AZD1222 doses, both the breadth and the depth of spike-specific TCRs were significantly higher than at day 0 and than in MenACWY recipients. The whole spike protein was spanned by vaccine-associated CD4 TCRs, and dominant responses were seen in regions 160-218 and 743-854. Because no day 14 peak-response samples were available, the repertoires could be characterized only after the peak T cell response. Participants were mostly white British, with more females than males. The authors suggested clonal diversity may have been underestimated. Reportedly, close to half of the unique spike-specific TCRs recognized epitopes lying outside the regions that are mutated in the B.1.351 and B.1.1.7 variants.

Sequencing used peripheral blood, obtained on day 0 of AZD1222 vaccination. The TCR originated in an adult in good health.

In nucleotide form, the sequence is TGTGCCAGCAGTTCGCGGCAGGGCAGGGGGTCCACTGAAGCTTTCTTT. Translation gives CASSSRQGRGSTEAFF. This sequence uses TRBV7-8 and TRBJ1-1; 7 of the junction bases match TRBD1. For this chain, trimming is 6 bases at the V end and 4 bases at the J end, and the number of junction bases without a gene match is 14. The CDR3, from cysteine to phenylalanine, totals 16 residues. The DNA shown is the 48-base CDR3, in frame from base 1. Per the germline V gene, SGHVS is the CDR1 and FQNEAQ is the CDR2. The entire variable domain, with the stretches around the CDR3 drawn from the reference TRBV7-8 and TRBJ1-1 proteins, is GAGVSQSPRYKVAKRGQDVALRCDPISGHVSLFWYQQALGQGPEFLTYFQNEAQLDKSGLPSDRFFAERPEGSVSTLKIQRTQQEDSAVYLCASSSRQGRGSTEAFFGQGTRLTVV.